This T cell receptor beta chain emerged from a study of T-cell memory formation after mild COVID-19. Germline CDR1 and CDR2: KGHSH and LQKENI. The CDR3 sequence is 12 residues long. V lost 1 base and J 5 bases, leaving 5 bases between the germline ends. Study findings and constraints: Contracting clones from day 15 to 85 showed balanced CD4/CD8; later expanders favored CD4+. Among contracting clones, CD4+ were mainly CM/EM and CD8+ enriched in EMRA.

This clonotype was picked up a small number of times. No antigen is known for it. Using its own MiXCR run on the 5' RACE reads, TCRdb lists one record per CDR3 protein. Altogether about 390,000 distinct CDR3 sequences are present, approximately 15% being singletons, with the ten largest covering roughly 21%. This chain joins TRBV18 and TRBJ1-2; D uncertain. This sequence was found in a man aged 18 to 29 who had mild COVID-19 (a few samples of this study predate the infection). Cell type and time point are not known. Sequencing was carried out using PBMCs or a T cell subset sorted from them (not recorded which). CDR3 bases: TGTGCCAGCTCACCACGGGAGTATGGCTACACCTTC. This encodes CASSPREYGYTF.